Presented here are 14 T cell receptor beta chains from one specimen sequenced in a study of blood T cell repertoires in COVID-19. Profiled with immunoSEQ multiplex PCR; TCRdb holds only in-frame clones, not every one. The sample contains nearly 250,000 clones, around nine tenths of which appear only once. The sequencing input was peripheral blood. The receptors shown here come from a woman aged 55-69 years who had recovered from COVID-19.

J is TRBJ2-1 and V is TRBV3-1 (or the pseudogene TRBV3-2); 8 bases align to TRBD2. Unmatched junction bases numbered 10, after V lost 0 bases and J lost 9 bases. CDR3 length: 16 amino acids. The germline gives CDR1 LGHDT, CDR2 YNNKEL (reference sequence). Here the CDR3 reads CASSQDHILAVIEQFF. The CDR3 DNA is TGTGCCAGCAGCCAAGATCATATACTAGCGGTGATTGAGCAGTTCTTC.

V is TRBV2 and J is TRBJ2-7; possibly TRBD1 for D (5 bases). V shed 7 bases and J shed 0 bases, with 13 bases lying between them. The CDR3 has 14 amino acids. CDR1 and CDR2 (germline): SNHLY, FYNNEI. The CDR3 DNA is TGTGCCAGCACTATGACAGCCTACTCCTACGAGCAGTACTTC. It is translated as CASTMTAYSYEQYF.

Turning to this clone: The sample carries other DNA sequences with the same CDR3. The chain recombines TRBV5-1 with TRBJ2-3; TRBD2 agrees at 10 bases. V was clipped by 4 bases and J by 3 bases; unmatched bases: 5. The CDR3 extends over 15 amino acids. Looked up from germline, CDR1 is SGHRS and CDR2 is YFSETQ. The chain's CDR3 is CASSLLAGGTDTQYF. CDR3 nucleotides: TGCGCCAGCAGCCTGTTAGCGGGGGGTACAGATACGCAGTATTTT.

This CDR3 reads CASSFEVQGSYEQYF. In nucleotides, the CDR3 is TGTGCCAGCAGTTTTGAAGTACAGGGCTCCTACGAGCAGTACTTC. The chain joins TRBV6-5 to TRBJ2-7; D is possibly TRBD1 (6 bases). The CDR3 contains 15 residues. Trimming took 4 bases from V and 0 from J, leaving 13 bases between them. CDR1 MNHEY and CDR2 SVGAGI come from the germline V gene.

V usage is TRBV7-3 and J usage is TRBJ2-7; D remains unclear. CDR1 and CDR2 from the germline V gene are SGHTA and FQGTGA. Trimming cost V 2 bases and J 5 bases, with 10 bases left between them. The CDR3 has 13 residues. The CDR3 coding sequence is TGTGCCAGCAGCTTATCCCACGGTCACGAGCAGTACTTC. It specifies CASSLSHGHEQYF.

The chain employs TRBV7-2 and TRBJ2-2; no clear D. This CDR3 has 14 residues. The V gene's germline CDR1 is SGHTA and CDR2 FQGNSA. The V end lost 3 bases, the J end lost 3 bases, and 8 bases lay between the germline ends. Here the CDR3 DNA reads TGTGCCAGCAGCTTGGCTAGTCACACCGGGGAGCTGTTTTTT. This sequence encodes CASSLASHTGELFF.

The CDR3 DNA is TGCAGTGCTAGTCCCCGCCACGGTGATACGCAGTATTTT. It translates to CSASPRHGDTQYF. The chain has TRBV20-1 and TRBJ2-3; D unresolved. There are 13 residues in the CDR3. V dropped 3 bases and J dropped 6 bases, with 13 bases sitting between them. CDR1 is DFQATT and CDR2 is SNEGSKA in the germline V gene (reference sequence).

The gene calls are TRBV21-1 and TRBJ1-5; TRBD1 was called by the table and not checked on the DNA. TRBV21-1 is a pseudogene locus. The CDR3 runs 15 residues. The DNA for the CDR3 is TGTGCCAGCAGTAAACAGGGGGCGCTCGGTCAGCCCCAGCATTTT. It is translated as CASSKQGALGQPQHF.

The CDR3 coding sequence is TGTGCCAGCAGTTTAGAGGGGGGGGAGCAGTACTTC. Encoded protein: CASSLEGGEQYF. The V and J genes are TRBV12-3 or TRBV12-4 and TRBJ2-7, with D perhaps matching TRBD2 (7 bases). V was pared by 1 base and J by 7 bases, with 8 bases between. The CDR3 totals 12 residues.

The chain recombines TRBV27 with TRBJ2-3; D may be TRBD2 (5 bases). Germline CDR1 reads MNHEY; CDR2 reads SMNVEV (reference sequence). The CDR3 is 14 amino acids. V was trimmed by 7 bases and J by 3 bases, leaving 14 bases between them. The chain's CDR3 is CASNYRGETDTQYF. The CDR3 nucleotides are TGTGCCAGCAACTACCGGGGAGAGACAGATACGCAGTATTTT.

The V gene is TRBV5-4, the J gene TRBJ1-5; tentatively, D is TRBD1 (6 bases). The V gene lost 0 bases and the J gene lost 13 bases, with 20 bases spanning the gap. The germline V gene has CDR1 SGHNT and CDR2 YYREEE (reference sequence). The CDR3 has 15 amino acids. The CDR3 DNA reads TGTGCCAGCAGCTTGGGGGGGCAGGTCCCACGGGGACAGCATTTT. Its translation is CASSLGGQVPRGQHF.

The V call is TRBV6-6, the J call TRBJ2-2; D is uncertain. This CDR3 is built from 15 residues. The germline V gene encodes CDR1 MNHNY and CDR2 SVGAGI (reference sequence). V shed 5 bases and J shed 0 bases, with 10 bases lying between them. In nucleotides, the CDR3 is TGTGCCAGCAGTCGACAAACTCCGAACACCGGGGAGCTGTTTTTT. It specifies CASSRQTPNTGELFF.

The chain has TRBV5-3 and TRBJ2-3; D unresolved. TRBV5-3 is labeled an ORF, and its function is uncertain. The CDR3 runs 14 residues. V was pared by 0 bases and J by 5 bases, with 10 bases between. CDR3 coding DNA: TGTGCCAGAAGCTTGGGCAGGTTGGGAGATACGCAGTATTTT. Translated: CARSLGRLGDTQYF.

This chain uses TRBV18 with TRBJ2-1, with a tentative D call TRBD1 (5 bases). Germline V lookup: CDR1 KGHSH, CDR2 LQKENI. V lost 6 bases, J lost 7 bases, and 19 bases lay in between. This CDR3 has 15 amino acids. The CDR3 sequence is CASSPVGPMRNEQFF. The DNA of the CDR3 is TGTGCCAGCTCTCCGGTGGGGCCCATGAGGAATGAGCAGTTCTTC. Full variable domain (remainder filled in from reference TRBV18 and TRBJ2-1): NAGVMQNPRHLVRRRGQEARLRCSPMKGHSHVYWYRQLPEEGLKFMVYLQKENIIDESGMPKERFSAEFPKEGPSILRIQQVVRGDSAAYFCASSPVGPMRNEQFFGPGTRLTVL.